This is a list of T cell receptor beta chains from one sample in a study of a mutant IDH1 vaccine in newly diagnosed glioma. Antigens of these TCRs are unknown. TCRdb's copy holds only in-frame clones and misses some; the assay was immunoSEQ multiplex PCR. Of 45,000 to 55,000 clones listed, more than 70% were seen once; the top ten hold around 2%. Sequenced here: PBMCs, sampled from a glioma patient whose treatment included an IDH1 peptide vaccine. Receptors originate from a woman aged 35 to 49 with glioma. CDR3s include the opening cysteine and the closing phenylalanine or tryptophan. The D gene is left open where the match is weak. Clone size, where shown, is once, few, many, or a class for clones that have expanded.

CDR3: CASGRVVDEQYF; DNA: TGTGCCAGCGGGCGGGTAGTCGACGAGCAGTACTTC; J: TRBJ2-7; length: 12; D: -; V: TRBV27; size: few
CDR3: CASSLVLWGPGYNEQFF; DNA: TGTGCCAGCAGCTTAGTGTTGTGGGGGCCTGGATACAATGAGCAGTTCTTC; J: TRBJ2-1; length: 17; D: -; V: TRBV7-9; size: -
CDR3: CAQRGPQYF; DNA: TGCGCCCAACGTGGGCCCCAGTACTTC; J: TRBJ2-5; length: 9; D: -; V: TRBV10-1; size: -
CDR3: CASGVTSTIQYF; DNA: TGTGCCAGCGGGGTCACCTCTACCATTCAGTACTTC; J: TRBJ2-4; length: 12; D: -; V: TRBV4-2; size: -
CDR3: CASSRGTGALEAFF; DNA: TGTGCCAGCAGCCGAGGGACAGGGGCCTTGGAAGCTTTCTTT; J: TRBJ1-1; length: 14; D: TRBD1; V: TRBV5-6; size: -
CDR3: CASATGNSGNTIYF; DNA: TGTGCCAGCGCAACAGGGAACTCTGGAAACACCATATATTTT; J: TRBJ1-3; length: 14; D: -; V: TRBV6-1; size: -
CDR3: CASSLAHRGSLGEQFF; DNA: TGTGCCAGCAGCTTAGCGCACAGGGGAAGTCTGGGTGAGCAGTTCTTC; J: TRBJ2-1; length: 16; D: TRBD1; V: TRBV7-9; size: -
CDR3: CAISPENTGELFF; DNA: TGTGCCATCAGTCCAGAGAACACCGGGGAGCTGTTTTTT; J: TRBJ2-2; length: 13; D: -; V: TRBV10-3; size: -
CDR3: CASSPGTGAGEQFF; DNA: TGTGCCAGCTCACCCGGGACAGGGGCGGGTGAGCAGTTCTTC; J: TRBJ2-1; length: 14; D: TRBD1; V: TRBV18; size: -
CDR3: CASSLGLGRASGNTIYF; DNA: TGTGCCAGCAGCCTGGGGTTGGGCAGGGCCTCTGGAAACACCATATATTTT; J: TRBJ1-3; length: 17; D: -; V: TRBV5-4; size: few
CDR3: CASGSTQGNEDEQYF; DNA: TGCGCCAGCGGGTCTACGCAAGGAAATGAGGACGAGCAGTACTTC; J: TRBJ2-7; length: 15; D: -; V: TRBV5-1; size: -
CDR3: CASISLRGSEQYF; DNA: TGTGCCAGCATCTCCTTGAGGGGAAGCGAGCAGTACTTC; J: TRBJ2-7; length: 13; D: -; V: TRBV11-2; size: -
CDR3: CASTPMTGALTGELFF; DNA: TGTGCCAGTACTCCTATGACAGGGGCGCTCACCGGGGAGCTGTTTTTT; J: TRBJ2-2; length: 16; D: TRBD1; V: TRBV19; size: -
CDR3: CASSERENTEAFF; DNA: TGTGCCAGCAGTGAAAGGGAGAACACTGAAGCTTTCTTT; J: TRBJ1-1; length: 13; D: -; V: TRBV6-1; size: few
CDR3: CASSTFRDSQETQYF; DNA: TGTGCCAGCAGCACTTTCCGGGACAGCCAAGAGACCCAGTACTTC; J: TRBJ2-5; length: 15; D: TRBD1; V: TRBV5-4; size: -
CDR3: CASSPRTSGGDTDTQYF; DNA: TGTGCCAGCAGCCCCCGGACTAGCGGGGGGGACACAGATACGCAGTATTTT; J: TRBJ2-3; length: 17; D: TRBD2; V: TRBV4-2; size: -
CDR3: CASSLDGASGETDTQYF; DNA: TGTGCCAGCAGCTTAGATGGTGCTAGCGGGGAAACAGATACGCAGTATTTT; J: TRBJ2-3; length: 17; D: TRBD2; V: TRBV7-2; size: -
CDR3: CASSGGTTGEQYF; DNA: TGTGCCAGCAGTGGAGGGACAACTGGCGAGCAGTACTTC; J: TRBJ2-7; length: 13; D: -; V: TRBV6-1; size: -
CDR3: CASSPGRETQYF; DNA: TGCGCCAGCAGCCCGGGACGAGAGACCCAGTACTTC; J: TRBJ2-5; length: 12; D: -; V: TRBV5-1; size: -
CDR3: CASSLGRALNQPQHF; DNA: TGTGCCAGCAGCTTAGGCAGGGCTCTCAATCAGCCCCAGCATTTT; J: TRBJ1-5; length: 15; D: -; V: TRBV7-8; size: -
CDR3: CASSQRNLVGYTF; DNA: TGTGCCAGCAGTCAGCGTAACTTGGTTGGCTACACCTTC; J: TRBJ1-2; length: 13; D: -; V: TRBV6-6; size: -
CDR3: CSAGRNTEAFF; DNA: TGCAGTGCCGGCAGGAACACTGAAGCTTTCTTT; J: TRBJ1-1; length: 11; D: -; V: TRBV29-1; size: few
CDR3: CASSFRGANQPQHF; DNA: TGTGCCAGCTCATTCAGGGGAGCTAATCAGCCCCAGCATTTT; J: TRBJ1-5; length: 14; D: -; V: TRBV25-1; size: -
CDR3: CAISEPRVREYGYTF; DNA: TGTGCCATCAGTGAACCCCGGGTAAGGGAGTATGGCTACACCTTC; J: TRBJ1-2; length: 15; D: -; V: TRBV10-3; size: -
CDR3: CASSQRGGTEAFF; DNA: TGTGCCAGCAGTCAGCGGGGAGGCACTGAAGCTTTCTTT; J: TRBJ1-1; length: 13; D: -; V: TRBV2; size: few
CDR3: CASSPHRGDGEQYF; DNA: TGTGCCAGCAGTCCGCACAGGGGGGACGGCGAGCAGTACTTC; J: TRBJ2-7; length: 14; D: TRBD1; V: TRBV6-1; size: -
CDR3: CASSWGTSSSPLHF; DNA: TGCGCCAGCAGTTGGGGCACATCCAGTTCACCCCTCCACTTT; J: TRBJ1-6; length: 14; D: -; V: TRBV10-2; size: -
CDR3: CASSYRRSGDEQFF; DNA: TGTGCCAGCAGTTACCGCCGGAGCGGGGATGAGCAGTTCTTC; J: TRBJ2-1; length: 14; D: TRBD2; V: TRBV6-6; size: few
CDR3: CAIASGGSYEQYF; DNA: TGTGCCATAGCTAGCGGGGGTTCCTACGAGCAGTACTTC; J: TRBJ2-7; length: 13; D: TRBD2; V: TRBV10-3; size: -
CDR3: CASSERYGYTF; DNA: TGTGCCAGCAGTGAGCGATATGGCTACACCTTC; J: TRBJ1-2; length: 11; D: -; V: TRBV6-1; size: few
CDR3: CASSRERGGWDTGELFF; DNA: TGTGCCAGCAGCCGCGAGCGGGGTGGGTGGGACACCGGGGAGCTGTTTTTT; J: TRBJ2-2; length: 17; D: TRBD2; V: TRBV4-2; size: -
CDR3: CASSTPGTEYEQYF; DNA: TGTGCCAGCAGCACACCCGGGACAGAATACGAGCAGTACTTC; J: TRBJ2-7; length: 14; D: TRBD1; V: TRBV7-2; size: -
CDR3: CAIKGTPNQPQHF; DNA: TGTGCCATCAAAGGGACACCTAATCAGCCCCAGCATTTT; J: TRBJ1-5; length: 13; D: -; V: TRBV10-3; size: -
CDR3: CASSLENRGNTEAFF; DNA: TGTGCCAGCAGCTTAGAAAACAGGGGTAACACTGAAGCTTTCTTT; J: TRBJ1-1; length: 15; D: TRBD1; V: TRBV7-8; size: -
CDR3: CASSPTGYANYGYTF; DNA: TGTGCCAGCAGTCCGACAGGGTACGCTAACTATGGCTACACCTTC; J: TRBJ1-2; length: 15; D: TRBD1; V: TRBV2; size: -
CDR3: CASSQFGGAGYTEAFF; DNA: TGTGCCAGCAGCCAGTTTGGGGGTGCAGGGTACACTGAAGCTTTCTTT; J: TRBJ1-1; length: 16; D: -; V: TRBV7-9; size: few
CDR3: CASSEWGGANYGYTF; DNA: TGTGCCAGCAGTGAATGGGGGGGAGCAAACTATGGCTACACCTTC; J: TRBJ1-2; length: 15; D: -; V: TRBV6-1; size: once
CDR3: CASSERPLSGNTIYF; DNA: TGTGCCAGTAGTGAACGGCCTCTCTCTGGAAACACCATATATTTT; J: TRBJ1-3; length: 15; D: -; V: TRBV19; size: -
CDR3: CASSLFGFESPLHF; DNA: TGTGCCAGCAGCTTGTTCGGGTTTGAGTCACCCCTCCACTTT; J: TRBJ1-6; length: 14; D: -; V: TRBV5-4; size: -
CDR3: CASSGGSYEQYF; DNA: TGTGCCAGCTCAGGAGGGTCCTACGAGCAGTACTTC; J: TRBJ2-7; length: 12; D: -; V: TRBV7-9; size: -
CDR3: CASSQLRQGNEQYF; DNA: TGTGCCAGCAGCCAATTACGACAGGGAAACGAGCAGTACTTC; J: TRBJ2-7; length: 14; D: TRBD1; V: TRBV16; size: once
CDR3: CASSIGLLGGVETFF; DNA: TGTGCCAGTAGTATTGGGCTATTAGGCGGGGTTGAGACTTTCTTT; J: TRBJ1-1; length: 15; D: -; V: TRBV19; size: -
CDR3: CASSQRTDTQYF; DNA: TGTGCCAGCAGTCAACGTACAGATACGCAGTATTTT; J: TRBJ2-3; length: 12; D: -; V: TRBV2; size: -
CDR3: CAWTFRGGENIQYF; DNA: TGTGCCTGGACCTTCAGAGGGGGAGAAAACATTCAGTACTTC; J: TRBJ2-4; length: 14; D: -; V: TRBV30; size: -
CDR3: CASSSMNRGPPGELFF; DNA: TGTGCCAGCAGCTCAATGAACAGGGGGCCACCCGGGGAGCTGTTTTTT; J: TRBJ2-2; length: 16; D: TRBD1; V: TRBV25-1; size: -
CDR3: CSVLRGLGYEQYF; DNA: TGCAGCGTCCTCAGGGGACTCGGCTACGAGCAGTACTTC; J: TRBJ2-7; length: 13; D: -; V: TRBV29-1; size: few
CDR3: CAAGQYEQYF; DNA: TGTGCCGCTGGACAATACGAGCAGTACTTC; J: TRBJ2-7; length: 10; D: -; V: TRBV6-5; size: -
CDR3: CASSQRDREAEKLFF; DNA: TGCGCCAGCAGCCAACGGGACAGGGAGGCTGAAAAACTGTTTTTT; J: TRBJ1-4; length: 15; D: TRBD1; V: TRBV4-1; size: few
CDR3: CASSPTGQGRSYEQYF; DNA: TGTGCCAGCAGCCCCACCGGACAGGGTCGATCCTACGAGCAGTACTTC; J: TRBJ2-7; length: 16; D: TRBD1; V: TRBV11-1; size: -
CDR3: CASREDPGIYGYTF; DNA: TGCGCCAGCAGAGAAGACCCAGGGATCTATGGCTACACCTTC; J: TRBJ1-2; length: 14; D: -; V: TRBV5-1; size: few